Described below is a single TCR beta chain sequence and its context. CDR3 length: 13 amino acids. Trimming took 3 bases from V and 5 from J; bases not matched to a gene: 4. Germline-derived CDR1 and CDR2 are KGHSH and LQKENI. The data originate from a study of blood T cell repertoires in COVID-19. About the research overall: COVID-19 samples collected from the United States, Italy and Spain covered acute and convalescent phases. T cells, B-cell-depleted T cells, or PBMCs supplied cDNA or gDNA.

TCRdb's copy holds only in-frame clones and misses some; the assay was immunoSEQ multiplex PCR. The sample has 200,000 to 250,000 clones, about 85% seen once. Sequenced input: peripheral blood. The chain recombines TRBV18 with TRBJ2-7; 7 nucleotides match TRBD1. This clonotype originated in a man aged 40-49 years with acute or convalescent COVID-19. The CDR3 nucleotides are TGTGCCAGCTCACCCGCTGGACAGGACGAGCAGTACTTC. Amino acid sequence: CASSPAGQDEQYF.